The 17 T cell receptor beta chains listed next were all sequenced from one sample in a study of beta chain features in type 1 diabetes. Sequenced material consisted of expressed TCRB transcripts (all of the isolated RNA was reverse transcribed). TCRdb's copy holds only in-frame clones and misses some; the assay was immunoSEQ multiplex PCR. The sample includes approximately 150,000 clones, approximately 9.9% of them seen just once. Material for sequencing was central memory CD4+ T cells from blood. These TCRs come from a woman between 18 and 29 years old in good health.

This sequence joins TRBV11-2 and TRBJ2-4, with a possible D match to TRBD1 (5 bases). The germline V and J ends were trimmed by 1 base and 9 bases, with 10 bases remaining between them. Germline CDR1 is SGHAT and CDR2 is FQNNGV. The CDR3 sequence is 13 residues long. The CDR3 is CASSLAGQTIQYF. The CDR3 DNA sequence: TGTGCCAGCAGCTTAGCTGGACAAACCATTCAGTACTTC.

This clone was seen only a few times. The chain employs TRBV21-1 and TRBJ1-2; TRBD1, the D gene given by the table, was not confirmed from the DNA. TRBV21-1 is a listed pseudogene. This CDR3 comprises 17 residues. In DNA, the CDR3 is TGTGCCAGCAGCAAAGATGAGGGGGCGAATGCTAACTATGGCTACACCTTC. Protein product: CASSKDEGANANYGYTF.

This clone was counted only a few times. The rearrangement joins TRBV5-1 to TRBJ2-5, with 10 positions matching TRBD1. There are 14 residues in the CDR3. Germline trimming cut 5 bases from V and 2 bases from J; bases unmatched to any gene: 3. CDR1 and CDR2 from the germline V gene are SGHRS and YFSETQ. In DNA form, the CDR3 reads TGCGCCAGCAGAAAGGGACAGGGGCAAGAGACCCAGTACTTC. It translates to CASRKGQGQETQYF.

The sample holds a few counts of this clone. The chain employs TRBV14 and TRBJ2-7; 8 nucleotides line up with TRBD1. The CDR3 has 13 residues. Germline-derived CDR1 and CDR2 are SGHDN and FVKESK. V dropped 5 bases and J dropped 9; count of bases not matched to a gene: 9. The CDR3 loop is CASSTRDRGGQYF. The DNA of the CDR3 is TGTGCCAGCAGCACCCGCGACAGGGGCGGGCAGTACTTC.

This chain uses TRBV5-4 with TRBJ2-4; 9 bases are a match to TRBD2. Germline V gene sequence: CDR1 SGHNT, CDR2 YYREEE (reference sequence). V shed 4 bases, J shed 0 bases, and the junction held 8 bases outside the gene matches. The CDR3 sequence is 17 residues long. CDR3 in DNA: TGTGCCAGCAGCGGCGTAGCGGGAGCGGGAGCCAAAAACATTCAGTACTTC. Translated: CASSGVAGAGAKNIQYF.

This clone was observed a few times. The CDR3 DNA follows: TGCGCCAGCAGCTTCGGGACCGGGGAGCTGTTTTTT. Its protein product is CASSFGTGELFF. The chain uses TRBV5-1 and TRBJ2-2; no definite D call. Germline V lookup: CDR1 SGHRS, CDR2 YFSETQ. V shed 2 bases and J shed 5 bases, with 4 bases lying between them. The CDR3 is 12 amino acids.

The chain couples TRBV19 to TRBJ1-5; D may be TRBD1 (5 bases). This CDR3 spans 15 amino acids. Germline V gene lookup returns CDR1 LNHDA and CDR2 SQIVND (reference sequence). The ends were cut back, 3 bases at V and 2 bases at J, with 11 bases in the middle. The CDR3 DNA reads as TGTGCCAGTAGTATTTCGGGGGGTGGCAATCAGCCCCAGCATTTT. This codes for CASSISGGGNQPQHF.

About this clone: Other DNA sequences in the same sample also yield this CDR3. The chain joins TRBV7-9 to TRBJ2-3; perhaps TRBD1 as D (6 bases). This CDR3 region has 13 residues. The V gene lost 7 bases and the J gene lost 3 bases, with 11 bases spanning the gap. CDR1 and CDR2 (germline): SEHNR, FQNEAQ (reference sequence). The CDR3: CASNGGPTDTQYF. For the CDR3, the DNA is TGTGCCAGCAATGGGGGCCCAACAGATACGCAGTATTTT.

This clone was observed a handful of times. The gene calls are TRBV2 and TRBJ2-7; TRBD1 matches 7 bases. CDR3 size: 15 residues. J gave up 3 bases and V 8 bases, and 13 bases lay outside the gene matches. Germline lookup yields CDR1 SNHLY and CDR2 FYNNEI. CDR3 residues: CASRTEGGGGYEQYF. CDR3 coding DNA: TGTGCCAGCCGAACAGAAGGGGGCGGCGGCTACGAGCAGTACTTC.

This clone was picked up a small number of times. The gene calls are TRBV2 and TRBJ1-2; 8 bases fit TRBD1. The CDR3 loop spans 13 amino acids. Germline CDR1 SNHLY, CDR2 FYNNEI. Trimming removed 7 bases from V and 8 bases from J; junction bases left unmatched: 9. The DNA of the CDR3 is TGTGCCAGCACCACCCAGGGGGCGGGCGGCTACACCTTC. Translated: CASTTQGAGGYTF.

In this sample, this clone turned up a few times. V gene TRBV5-1 combines with J gene TRBJ2-3, with 12 bases that match TRBD2. Germline CDR1 and CDR2: SGHRS and YFSETQ. The CDR3 has 16 residues. After removal of 4 bases from V and 2 bases from J, the junction contained 5 bases not matched to a gene. The CDR3 region has the DNA TGCGCCAGCAGCGCCGGACTAGCGGGGCCCACAGATACGCAGTATTTT. The encoded protein is CASSAGLAGPTDTQYF. The full variable domain, rest sourced from reference TRBV5-1 and TRBJ2-3, is KAGVTQTPRYLIKTRGQQVTLSCSPISGHRSVSWYQQTPGQGLQFLFEYFSETQRNKGNFPGRFSGRQFSNSRSEMNVSTLELGDSALYLCASSAGLAGPTDTQYFGPGTRLTVL.

Only a few counts were recorded for this clone. The chain has TRBV5-1 and TRBJ2-2; 10 nucleotides match TRBD2. Per germline, CDR1 SGHRS and CDR2 YFSETQ. The CDR3 has 16 residues. With 4 bases clipped from V and 5 bases from J, the junction kept 8 bases outside the gene matches. This chain's CDR3 is CASSQGLAAQTGELFF. Written as DNA, the CDR3 is TGCGCCAGCAGCCAAGGACTAGCGGCCCAGACCGGGGAGCTGTTTTTT.

The chain joins TRBV7-2 to TRBJ1-4; D not certain. Per the germline V gene, CDR1 is SGHTA and CDR2 is FQGNSA. Trimming stripped 5 bases from V and 7 bases from J, with 11 bases between. This CDR3 has 13 residues. The CDR3 nucleotides are TGTGCCAGCAGCCTGGGCGCAGGTGAAAAACTGTTTTTT. Protein: CASSLGAGEKLFF.

This clone was picked up a small number of times. The chain employs TRBV7-9 and TRBJ1-2, with a tentative D call TRBD1 (6 bases). This CDR3 comprises 14 residues. The germline CDR1 and CDR2 sequences are SEHNR and FQNEAQ (reference sequence). V lost 6 bases and J 4 bases, leaving 15 bases between the germline ends. The DNA for the CDR3 is TGTGCCAGCAGGTCGGACAGTTTGGGCTATGGCTACACCTTC. Its translation: CASRSDSLGYGYTF.

There are a few counts of this clone. The V gene is TRBV7-2, the J gene TRBJ2-7; D uncertain. Trimming shortened V by 2 bases and J by 7 bases, and 12 bases separated the two germline ends. This CDR3 has 13 amino acids. Germline CDR1 is SGHTA and CDR2 is FQGNSA. CDR3 coding DNA: TGTGCCAGCAGCTTAAGGCCAGTCAGGGAGCAGTACTTC. It encodes CASSLRPVREQYF. Looking up the rest from reference TRBV7-2 and TRBJ2-7 gives the full variable domain: GAGVSQSPSNKVTEKGKDVELRCDPISGHTALYWYRQSLGQGLEFLIYFQGNSAPDKSGLPSDRFSAERTGGSVSTLTIQRTQQEDSAVYLCASSLRPVREQYFGPGTRLTVT.

This clone was seen a handful of times. V usage is TRBV4-1 and J usage is TRBJ1-5; D is perhaps TRBD1 (5 bases). V shed 2 bases and J shed 1 base, with 6 bases lying between them. CDR1 and CDR2 (germline): MGHRA, YSYEKL. The CDR3 runs to 14 residues. DNA of the CDR3: TGCGCCAGCAGCCAACGACAGAGCAATCAGCCCCAGCATTTT. It yields the protein CASSQRQSNQPQHF.

V gene TRBV25-1 combines with J gene TRBJ1-4; TRBD1 matches 11 bases. Germline loops: CDR1 MGHDK, CDR2 SYGVNS. This CDR3 has 13 residues. Losses at the gene ends were 10 bases for V and 6 bases for J; bases not matched to a gene: 4. CDR3 sequence: CATADRGHEKLFF. The CDR3 DNA sequence: TGTGCCACCGCGGACAGGGGGCATGAAAAACTGTTTTTT.